This TCR beta chain was recorded in a study of OX40 agonist ivuxolimab in advanced cancers. Turning to this clone: The antigen is not known.

V was shortened by 0 bases and J by 6 bases, with 15 bases between the two germline ends. Germline assignment: CDR1 SGHVS and CDR2 FNYEAQ. There are 16 residues in the CDR3. General study findings and limits: On average, a greater number of expanded clones characterised CD8+ T cells relative to CD4+.

Generated by immunoSEQ multiplex PCR, the TCRdb table keeps only in-frame clones and is missing some. The sample lists some 73,000 clones; 90% were seen once. The sequence was collected from an adult with an advanced solid tumor such as melanoma, head and neck, liver or kidney cancer. The genes are TRBV7-6 and TRBJ2-1; D not certain. Sequences were derived from CD4+ or CD8+ T cells sorted from blood, sampled in a trial of the OX40 agonist ivuxolimab. As DNA, the CDR3 is TGTGCCAGCAGCTTAGCGCGATGGCGGTCGGGCAATGAGCAGTTCTTC. This encodes CASSLARWRSGNEQFF.